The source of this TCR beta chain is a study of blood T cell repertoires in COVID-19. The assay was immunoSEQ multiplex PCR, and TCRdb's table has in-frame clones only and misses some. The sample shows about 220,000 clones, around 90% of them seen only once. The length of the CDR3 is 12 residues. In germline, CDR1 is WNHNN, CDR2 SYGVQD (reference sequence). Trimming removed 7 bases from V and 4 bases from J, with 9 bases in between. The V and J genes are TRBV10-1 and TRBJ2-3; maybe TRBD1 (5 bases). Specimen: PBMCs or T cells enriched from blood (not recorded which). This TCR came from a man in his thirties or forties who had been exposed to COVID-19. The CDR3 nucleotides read TGCGCCAGCACCAAGGGGTCAGATACGCAGTATTTT. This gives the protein CASTKGSDTQYF.